These 30 T cell receptor beta chains originate from one sample sequenced in a study of early T cells in non-severe SARS-CoV-2 infection. TCRdb ran MiXCR on the 5' RACE reads and lists one entry per CDR3 protein. The sample includes about 45,000 distinct CDR3 sequences, more than 9% seen only once; the top ten take 21%. The sample was whole blood. The receptor source for this set is an adult who was a healthcare worker with PCR-confirmed SARS-CoV-2 infection or an uninfected control (not recorded which).

This clonotype was recorded at least ten times. V gene TRBV2 combines with J gene TRBJ2-3; D remains unclear. The CDR3 loop spans 13 amino acids. Trimming took 8 bases from V and 2 from J, leaving 11 bases between them. The germline V gene has CDR1 SNHLY and CDR2 FYNNEI. The DNA of the CDR3 is TGTGCCAGCCGTAGGATCCCCACAGATACGCAGTATTTT. The encoded protein is CASRRIPTDTQYF.

This clonotype has just a few counts. This chain joins TRBV6-6 and TRBJ2-3; the D gene is possibly TRBD1 (5 bases). Deletions cut 6 bases from V and 1 base from J, with 8 bases between. Germline values: CDR1 MNHNY, CDR2 SVGAGI (reference sequence). The CDR3 contains 13 residues. CDR3 sequence reads: CASSQGRTDTQYF. CDR3 bases: TGTGCCAGCAGCCAGGGTCGCACAGATACGCAGTATTTT.

This clonotype appeared a few times. The chain joins TRBV7-9 to TRBJ1-2; no firm D call. The germline V gene encodes CDR1 SEHNR and CDR2 FQNEAQ (reference sequence). Trimming took 5 bases from V and 6 from J, leaving 19 bases between them. The CDR3 is 15 residues long. The CDR3 nucleotides read TGTGCCAGCAGCCCTCACACGGCGGAGCCCGATGGCTACACCTTC. It encodes CASSPHTAEPDGYTF.

This clonotype was seen repeatedly, ten times or more. The V call is TRBV7-2, the J call TRBJ1-3; 8 nucleotides line up with TRBD1. J lost 1 base, V lost 8 bases, and 7 bases had no gene match. The CDR3 length is 15 residues. The V gene's germline CDR1 is SGHTA and CDR2 FQGNSA. The CDR3 region has the DNA TGTGCCAGCTTTTCCCGGACAGGGTCTGGAAACACCATATATTTT. Its protein product is CASFSRTGSGNTIYF.

The chain joins TRBV28 to TRBJ1-6; D is unresolved. V gave up 4 bases and J gave up 6 bases, with 13 bases separating them. The CDR3 consists of 15 residues. From germline, CDR1 is MDHEN and CDR2 SYDVKM. CDR3 sequence reads: CASSSPTLSNSPLHF. Written as DNA, the CDR3 is TGTGCCAGCAGTTCCCCGACGTTGAGTAATTCACCCCTCCACTTT.

This clonotype came up many times. This chain joins TRBV11-2 and TRBJ2-5; D is undetermined. Looked up from germline, CDR1 is SGHAT and CDR2 is FQNNGV. The CDR3 spans 16 residues. V lost 0 bases to trimming and J lost 2 bases, with 13 bases between them. The CDR3 DNA reads as TGTGCCAGCAGCTTAGATTTCCAAAGGGTACAAGAGACCCAGTACTTC. Protein sequence: CASSLDFQRVQETQYF.

This clonotype was detected many times. The J gene is TRBJ1-2, the V gene TRBV4-3; the match to TRBD1 covers 10 bases. CDR1 is LGHNA and CDR2 is YSLEER in the germline V gene. J was trimmed by 6 bases and V by 5 bases; bases with no gene match: 9. This CDR3 has 15 residues. CDR3 sequence (DNA): TGCGCCAGCAGCAGAGGGACAGGGGTTGGTGATGGCTACACCTTC. Its translation is CASSRGTGVGDGYTF.

The table lists this clonotype with many counts. The chain joins TRBV7-9 to TRBJ1-1; tentative D call: TRBD1 (5 bases). Germline V gene data show CDR1 as SEHNR and CDR2 as FQNEAQ (reference sequence). Between the trimmed V and J ends, which lost 8 bases and 6 bases, there was a span of 16 bases. The CDR3 spans 13 residues. CDR3 residues: CASSGAGGAEAFF. The CDR3 DNA reads as TGTGCCAGCTCCGGGGCCGGTGGCGCTGAAGCTTTCTTT.

In the case of this clonotype: A much more abundant neighbour one base away suggests this may be a read error. The J gene is TRBJ2-4, the V gene TRBV19; TRBD1 might be the D (6 bases). The germline V and J ends were trimmed by 5 bases and 11 bases, with 19 bases remaining between them. There are 14 residues in the CDR3. Looked up from germline, CDR1 is LNHDA and CDR2 is SQIVND (reference sequence). CDR3 sequence (DNA): TGTGCCAGTAGTCCAGATCGGGGCAGGGGTTTTCAGTACTTC. Translated, it gives CASSPDRGRGFQYF.

The chain combines TRBV28 with TRBJ1-1; the D is unclear. Trimming left V 9 bases short and J 5 bases short, with 16 bases between. Germline V gene sequence: CDR1 MDHEN, CDR2 SYDVKM. CDR3 length: 13 residues. The CDR3 reads CASRTQQKTEAFF. The CDR3 DNA reads as TGTGCCAGTCGCACACAGCAGAAGACTGAAGCTTTCTTT.

This clonotype occurred many times. The chain employs TRBV6-5 and TRBJ1-1; 9 bases are shared with TRBD1. In germline, CDR1 is MNHEY, CDR2 SVGAGI. There are 13 residues in the CDR3. V shed 8 bases, J shed 1 base, and the junction held 2 bases outside the gene matches. The CDR3 protein is CASGQGKNTEAFF. The CDR3 DNA sequence: TGTGCCAGCGGACAGGGGAAGAACACTGAAGCTTTCTTT.

Ten or more counts support this clonotype. The CDR3 DNA reads TGTGCTAGTGGTCCTAACACCGGGGAGCTGTTTTTT. Encoded protein: CASGPNTGELFF. The chain uses TRBV12-5 and TRBJ2-2; D gene unclear. V gave up 5 bases and J gave up 2 bases, with 3 bases separating them. The CDR3 length is 12 residues. The germline gives CDR1 LGHNT, CDR2 FRNRAP.

Ten or more counts support this clonotype. V usage is TRBV5-5 and J usage is TRBJ1-6, with unresolved D. V lost 0 bases and J 10 bases, leaving 8 bases between the germline ends. Germline V gives CDR1 SGHKS, CDR2 YYEKEE (reference sequence). The CDR3 spans 13 residues. CDR3 protein: CASSLAANSPLHF. The CDR3 DNA sequence: TGTGCCAGCAGCTTGGCCGCCAACTCACCCCTCCACTTT.

This clonotype was observed a handful of times. The chain carries TRBV28 and TRBJ2-7, with D tentatively TRBD1 or TRBD2 (5 bases each). There are 13 residues in the CDR3. CDR1 is MDHEN, CDR2 SYDVKM, per germline. V lost 8 bases, J lost 2 bases, and 13 bases lay in between. This chain's CDR3 is CASFKGRTYEQYF. The CDR3 coding sequence is TGTGCCAGCTTTAAGGGGAGAACCTACGAGCAGTACTTC.

In its sample, this clonotype was seen many times. This chain links TRBV19 with TRBJ2-1; the match to TRBD2 covers 13 bases. The J segment lost 10 bases and the V segment lost 5 bases, leaving 14 bases of the junction unmatched. Germline lookup yields CDR1 LNHDA and CDR2 SQIVND (reference sequence). CDR3 length equals 17 residues. DNA for the CDR3: TGTGCCAGTAGTGGAAGGCCGGGACTAGCGGGACTTTTGGAGCAGTTCTTC. It yields the protein CASSGRPGLAGLLEQFF. Together with reference TRBV19 and TRBJ2-1, the CDR3 gives the full variable domain: DGGITQSPKYLFRKEGQNVTLSCEQNLNHDAMYWYRQDPGQGLRLIYYSQIVNDFQKGDIAEGYSVSREKKESFPLTVTSAQKNPTAFYLCASSGRPGLAGLLEQFFGPGTRLTVL.

This clonotype was recorded at least ten times. This chain joins TRBV19 and TRBJ2-5, with TRBD2 matching 7 bases. J lost 2 bases, V lost 7 bases, and 4 bases had no gene match. The CDR3 runs 13 residues. Germline V gives CDR1 LNHDA, CDR2 SQIVND (reference sequence). CDR3 in amino acids: CASNAGGQETQYF. As DNA, the CDR3 is TGTGCCAGTAACGCCGGGGGGCAAGAGACCCAGTACTTC.

This clonotype was detected many times. The rearrangement joins TRBV28 to TRBJ2-1; maybe TRBD2 (6 bases). V lost 3 bases to trimming and J lost 0 bases, with 30 bases between them. Germline loops: CDR1 MDHEN, CDR2 SYDVKM. The CDR3 is 22 residues long. The CDR3 loop is CASSFPTRSRLVVGGSYNEQFF. The CDR3 DNA follows: TGTGCCAGCAGTTTCCCGACCCGGTCCAGACTAGTAGTGGGGGGCTCCTACAATGAGCAGTTCTTC.

The table lists this clonotype with many counts. This chain uses TRBV19 with TRBJ2-7, with TRBD2 matching over 8 bases. CDR3 length: 14 amino acids. Germline V gene data show CDR1 as LNHDA and CDR2 as SQIVND (reference sequence). Trimming cost V 5 bases and J 2 bases; bases outside gene matches: 5. DNA for the CDR3: TGTGCCAGTAGTCGACTAGCGAACGCCTACGAGCAGTACTTC. Protein: CASSRLANAYEQYF. Full variable domain (remainder filled in from reference TRBV19 and TRBJ2-7): DGGITQSPKYLFRKEGQNVTLSCEQNLNHDAMYWYRQDPGQGLRLIYYSQIVNDFQKGDIAEGYSVSREKKESFPLTVTSAQKNPTAFYLCASSRLANAYEQYFGPGTRLTVT.

This clonotype was seen many times. The chain has TRBV7-8 and TRBJ1-1; the D is unclear. The CDR3 runs to 15 residues. Germline CDR1 is SGHVS and CDR2 is FQNEAQ. V shed 5 bases and J shed 0 bases, with 13 bases lying between them. CDR3 in DNA: TGTGCCAGCAGCGCACGCGGCAGCCTGAACACTGAAGCTTTCTTT. As protein: CASSARGSLNTEAFF.

This clonotype was counted at least ten times. The gene calls are TRBV12-3 or TRBV12-4 and TRBJ1-1; D remains ambiguous. This CDR3 is 13 amino acids long. V was trimmed by 7 bases and J by 9 bases, leaving 18 bases between them. CDR3 nucleotide sequence: TGTGCCAGCACCGAGCGAATAGGGAGTAAAGCTTTCTTT. Translating it yields CASTERIGSKAFF.

There are a few counts of this clonotype. This chain joins TRBV6-6 and TRBJ2-2; D unclear. Germline CDR1 is MNHNY and CDR2 is SVGAGI (reference sequence). Trimming removed 4 bases at V and 1 base at J, with 7 bases between. The CDR3 spans 14 residues. The DNA for the CDR3 is TGTGCCAGCAGTTCAACAGTGAACACCGGGGAGCTGTTTTTT. Its protein is CASSSTVNTGELFF.

This clonotype was recorded at least ten times. The rearrangement joins TRBV7-6 to TRBJ1-1, with D perhaps TRBD1 (6 bases). CDR3 length equals 14 residues. Germline V gives CDR1 SGHVS, CDR2 FNYEAQ. V was clipped by 2 bases and J by 2 bases, with 9 bases between them. CDR3 bases: TGTGCCAGCAGCTTAACAGGGATCAACACTGAAGCTTTCTTT. It encodes CASSLTGINTEAFF.

This clonotype was seen ten or more times. The chain couples TRBV29-1 to TRBJ2-5, with D perhaps matching TRBD1 or TRBD2 (5 bases each). V was pared by 6 bases and J by 5 bases, with 16 bases between. In germline, CDR1 is SQVTM, CDR2 ANQGSEA. The CDR3 totals 13 residues. CDR3 in DNA: TGCAGCGTGGACCGGGAAGGGGTGGAGACCCAGTACTTC. Amino acid sequence: CSVDREGVETQYF.

The gene calls are TRBV28 and TRBJ1-1; D is uncertain. Trimming removed 4 bases at V and 5 bases at J, with 8 bases between. CDR1 MDHEN and CDR2 SYDVKM come from the germline V gene. CDR3 length equals 12 residues. The CDR3 nucleotides read TGTGCCAGCAGTTCCTCGTGGACTGAAGCTTTCTTT. It translates to CASSSSWTEAFF. The full variable domain, its missing parts supplied by reference TRBV28 and TRBJ1-1, is DVKVTQSSRYLVKRTGEKVFLECVQDMDHENMFWYRQDPGLGLRLIYFSYDVKMKEKGDIPEGYSVSREKKERFSLILESASTNQTSMYLCASSSSWTEAFFGQGTRLTVV.

The chain uses TRBV27 and TRBJ2-1, with TRBD2 matching 14 bases. The trim removed 5 bases at V and 9 bases at J, leaving 12 bases unmatched. Germline V gives CDR1 MNHEY, CDR2 SMNVEV (reference sequence). This CDR3 is 17 amino acids long. The CDR3 region is CASSARQGLAGVSEQFF. For the CDR3, the DNA is TGTGCCAGCAGTGCAAGACAGGGACTAGCGGGAGTTAGTGAGCAGTTCTTC.

The chain links TRBV7-8 to TRBJ1-3; D is undetermined. V lost 6 bases, J lost 0 bases, and 6 bases lay in between. The length of the CDR3 is 13 residues. The germline gives CDR1 SGHVS, CDR2 FQNEAQ. The CDR3 is CASRLGSGNTIYF. As DNA, the CDR3 is TGTGCCAGCAGACTGGGCTCTGGAAACACCATATATTTT.

This chain links TRBV27 with TRBJ2-1; D perhaps matches TRBD1 (6 bases). CDR3 length: 15 residues. Germline V lookup: CDR1 MNHEY, CDR2 SMNVEV (reference sequence). Trimming took off 6 bases at V and 4 bases at J, with 16 bases between the two ends. CDR3 DNA: TGTGCCAGCAGCCGCTCCGGGACACCTTACAATGAGCAGTTCTTC. The encoded protein is CASSRSGTPYNEQFF.

In its sample, this clonotype was seen a few times. The chain couples TRBV7-2 to TRBJ2-2; D possibly corresponds to TRBD1 (5 bases). Germline CDR1 reads SGHTA; CDR2 reads FQGNSA. This CDR3 is built from 17 residues. The germline V and J ends were trimmed by 1 base and 0 bases, with 12 bases remaining between them. In DNA form, the CDR3 reads TGTGCCAGCAGCTTAGAGGGGTGGAGCTCGAACACCGGGGAGCTGTTTTTT. Protein sequence: CASSLEGWSSNTGELFF.

Ten or more counts support this clonotype. The chain links TRBV5-1 to TRBJ1-5; D not resolved. Trimming took off 4 bases at V and 6 bases at J, with 14 bases between the two ends. The V gene's germline CDR1 is SGHRS and CDR2 YFSETQ. The CDR3 sequence is 14 residues long. The CDR3 bases are TGCGCCAGCAGCCCCGACGGACTAGGTCAGCCCCAGCATTTT. Protein product: CASSPDGLGQPQHF.

The chain joins TRBV29-1 to TRBJ2-7; the D gene is possibly TRBD1 (6 bases). In germline, CDR1 is SQVTM, CDR2 ANQGSEA. This CDR3 spans 10 amino acids. Trimming shortened V by 6 bases and J by 9 bases, and 12 bases separated the two germline ends. The CDR3 bases are TGCAGCGTCGTGTGGGACACGCAGTACTTC. It is translated as CSVVWDTQYF.